This TCR beta chain is from a study of Graves' ophthalmopathy and Graves' hyperthyroidism. This clonotype has at least ten counts. What it binds is unknown. Germline-derived CDR1 and CDR2 are SGHTA and FQGNSA. V gave up 1 base and J gave up 7 bases, with 11 bases separating them. This CDR3 is built from 15 residues. From RNA, the CDR3 regions of TCR beta chains were amplified and sequenced. Investigators did first-round RT-PCR with HTBI primers, then second-round multiplex PCR. TCRdb fed the multiplex PCR reads into MiXCR, producing one record per CDR3 protein. Of a few hundred thousand distinct CDR3 sequences detected, 15% to 20% appear once; the ten largest clones hold over 9%. Whole-study findings and limits: Researchers report that a 13-signature model separated ophthalmopathy from stable hyperthyroidism, posting almost 90% sensitivity and about 80% specificity.

Exclusion covered patients with other autoimmune diseases or uncontrolled infections (as well as pregnancy or lactation). Orbital computed tomography, thyroid ultrasound, TRAb, serum thyroxine and clinical symptoms formed the basis of diagnosis. PBMCs were density-gradient isolated from around 11 ml fresh blood. The source material was peripheral blood. The origin of this receptor is an adult man with Graves' ophthalmopathy. The gene calls are TRBV7-2 and TRBJ1-6; D may be TRBD1 (5 bases). The CDR3 here is CASSLDGGYNSPLHF. CDR3 DNA: TGTGCCAGCAGCTTAGATGGGGGTTACAATTCACCCCTCCACTTT.